The rows below give T cell receptor beta chains drawn from one sample of a study of blood T cell repertoires in COVID-19. The assay was immunoSEQ multiplex PCR, and TCRdb's table has in-frame clones only and misses some. The sample records roughly 330,000 clones, 85% to 90% being singletons. What was sequenced was PBMCs or T cells enriched from blood (not recorded which). The receptor source for this set is a woman aged 18-29 years who had recovered from COVID-19. Both conserved end residues are part of each CDR3. The D gene is left open where the match is weak. Size is omitted from some rows. Given values are once, few, many or a class for expanded clones.

TRBD2 | TRBJ2-7 | TRBV6-2/TRBV6-3 | - | CASSSAHWRENHEQYF | TGTGCCAGCAGTTCGGCCCACTGGCGGGAGAACCACGAGCAGTACTTC
- | TRBJ2-6 | TRBV6-5 | once | CASSYRSGSGANVLTF | TGTGCCAGCAGTTACCGGTCGGGCTCTGGGGCCAACGTCCTGACTTTC
- | TRBJ2-1 | TRBV27 | - | CASSLGVGTHGSNEQFF | TGTGCCAGCAGTTTAGGCGTTGGGACTCACGGGTCCAATGAGCAGTTCTTC
- | TRBJ2-2 | TRBV19 | - | CASSMGSTPRGELFF | TGTGCCAGTAGTATGGGTAGTACTCCGCGGGGGGAGCTGTTTTTT
- | TRBJ2-1 | TRBV7-3 | - | CASSPQESSYNEQFF | TGTGCCAGCAGCCCACAGGAGAGCTCCTACAATGAGCAGTTCTTC
TRBD2 | TRBJ2-5 | TRBV5-4 | - | CASSLERGRETQYF | TGTGCCAGCAGCTTGGAGCGGGGAAGAGAGACCCAGTACTTC
TRBD1 | TRBJ1-2 | TRBV3-1/TRBV3-2 | - | CASSQGTGRGYTF | TGTGCCAGCAGCCAAGGGACAGGGAGAGGCTACACCTTC
- | TRBJ2-2 | TRBV5-4 | - | CASSLGSRGNTGELFF | TGTGCCAGCAGCTTGGGGTCCAGGGGAAACACCGGGGAGCTGTTTTTT
- | TRBJ2-7 | TRBV5-5 | few | CASSLRRGPPYEQYF | TGTGCCAGCAGCTTAAGGAGGGGGCCCCCCTACGAGCAGTACTTC
- | TRBJ2-2 | TRBV14 | - | CASSQVASGAGELFF | TGTGCCAGCAGCCAGGTCGCATCGGGGGCCGGGGAGCTGTTTTTT
TRBD1 | TRBJ1-4 | TRBV6-5 | - | CASSRDRGNEKLFF | TGTGCCAGCAGCCGGGACAGGGGTAATGAAAAACTGTTTTTT
- | TRBJ1-6 | TRBV10-3 | - | CAISEDRRRDNSPLHF | TGTGCCATCAGTGAAGATCGCCGTCGGGATAATTCACCCCTCCACTTT
- | TRBJ1-2 | TRBV2 | - | CASSEDGGYGYTF | TGTGCCAGCAGTGAAGACGGGGGCTATGGCTACACCTTC
- | TRBJ2-7 | TRBV3-1/TRBV3-2 | - | CASSQDLEAGVPYEQYF | TGTGCCAGCAGCCAAGATCTTGAGGCAGGGGTCCCCTACGAGCAGTACTTC
- | TRBJ1-2 | TRBV7-3 | - | CASSLLGGYGYTF | TGTGCCAGCAGCTTACTAGGGGGCTATGGCTACACCTTC
- | TRBJ2-3 | TRBV28 | many | CASSLYRAVDTQYF | TGTGCCAGCAGTTTATATAGAGCGGTAGATACGCAGTATTTT
- | TRBJ1-3 | TRBV7-9 | once | CASSLAPGSGNTIYF | TGTGCCAGCAGCTTAGCCCCAGGCTCTGGAAACACCATATATTTT
TRBD2 | TRBJ2-3 | TRBV28 | - | CASSEIRTSGRGYTQYF | TGTGCCAGCAGTGAAATAAGGACTAGCGGGAGGGGATATACGCAGTATTTT
TRBD2 | TRBJ2-7 | TRBV30 | - | CARSTGGTYEQYF | TGTGCCCGGTCAACGGGAGGGACATACGAGCAGTACTTC
TRBD1 | TRBJ2-7 | TRBV28 | - | CASSSGTGTYEQYF | TGTGCCAGCAGTTCCGGGACAGGGACCTACGAGCAGTACTTC
TRBD1 | TRBJ1-6 | TRBV6-1 | - | CASSGFRDRGINNSPLHF | TGTGCCAGCAGTGGTTTCCGGGACAGGGGTATCAATAATTCACCCCTCCACTTT
- | TRBJ1-3 | TRBV6-5 | - | CASSHGGNTIYF | TGTGCCAGCAGCCACGGTGGAAACACCATATATTTT
- | TRBJ1-5 | TRBV28 | - | CASSSMTDPHQPQHF | TGTGCCAGCAGTTCCATGACAGATCCTCATCAGCCCCAGCATTTT
TRBD1 | TRBJ1-1 | TRBV29-1 | - | CSVDQTGDTEAFF | TGCAGCGTTGACCAAACAGGGGACACTGAAGCTTTCTTT
- | TRBJ1-1 | TRBV7-9 | - | CASSLELGSDTEAFF | TGTGCCAGCAGCTTAGAGCTGGGCAGTGACACTGAAGCTTTCTTT
- | TRBJ1-4 | TRBV9 | - | CASSVGQVATNEKLFF | TGTGCCAGCAGCGTAGGGCAGGTTGCAACTAATGAAAAACTGTTTTTT
TRBD2 | TRBJ2-1 | TRBV7-2 | - | CASSLIAGRYNEQFF | TGTGCCAGCAGCTTAATAGCGGGGCGATACAATGAGCAGTTCTTC
- | TRBJ2-5 | TRBV7-9 | - | CASSLSLSGQETQYF | TGTGCCAGCAGCTTATCTCTTAGCGGCCAAGAGACCCAGTACTTC
TRBD2 | TRBJ2-1 | TRBV24-1 | - | CATSDFTGLGYNEQFF | TGTGCCACCAGTGATTTTACGGGACTAGGATACAATGAGCAGTTCTTC
- | TRBJ1-1 | TRBV25-1 | - | CASSESGGLLLGAFF | TGTGCCAGCAGTGAATCTGGGGGCCTCCTATTGGGAGCTTTCTTT
- | TRBJ2-7 | TRBV14 | - | CASSQGFRRGLGEQYF | TGTGCCAGCAGCCAAGGTTTTAGGAGGGGGCTAGGAGAGCAGTACTTC
TRBD2 | TRBJ2-7 | TRBV9 | - | CASSGGSSYEQYF | TGTGCCAGCAGCGGCGGGAGTTCCTACGAGCAGTACTTC
- | TRBJ1-2 | TRBV2 | - | CASSEVGQGIGYGYTF | TGTGCCAGCAGTGAAGTGGGTCAGGGAATTGGCTATGGCTACACCTTC
TRBD1 | TRBJ2-5 | TRBV5-4 | - | CASSDPGQGALETQYF | TGTGCCAGCAGCGATCCGGGACAGGGGGCTCTGGAGACCCAGTACTTC
TRBD1 | TRBJ1-5 | TRBV5-5 | - | CASSRTGGWDNQPQHF | TGTGCCAGCAGCCGTACAGGGGGCTGGGACAATCAGCCCCAGCATTTT
- | TRBJ2-7 | TRBV4-1 | - | CASSRQALSSYEQYF | TGCGCCAGCAGCCGTCAGGCATTGAGCTCCTACGAGCAGTACTTC
TRBD2 | TRBJ2-3 | TRBV5-1 | - | CASSPGTSGGHTDTQYF | TGCGCCAGCAGCCCGGGGACTAGCGGGGGGCACACAGATACGCAGTATTTT
- | TRBJ2-1 | TRBV30 | - | CAWGGGTSIYNEQFF | TGTGCCTGGGGGGGAGGAACTAGCATCTACAATGAGCAGTTCTTC
TRBD1 | TRBJ1-1 | TRBV7-9 | once | CASSLARVGPTPRGAFF | TGTGCCAGCAGCTTAGCTAGGGTCGGACCCACGCCCAGGGGGGCTTTCTTT
- | TRBJ2-1 | TRBV18 | - | CASSPMSVSSYNEQFF | TGTGCCAGCTCACCAATGTCCGTGAGCTCCTACAATGAGCAGTTCTTC
- | TRBJ2-2 | TRBV12-2 | - | CASRWRTNTGELFF | TGTGCAAGTCGGTGGCGGACGAACACCGGGGAGCTGTTTTTT
- | TRBJ2-3 | TRBV9 | once | CASSAWDKNTDTQYF | TGTGCCAGCAGCGCCTGGGACAAAAACACAGATACGCAGTATTTT
TRBD1 | TRBJ2-3 | TRBV13 | few | CASSPRDRATDTQYF | TGTGCCAGCAGCCCCCGGGACAGGGCCACTGATACGCAGTATTTT
TRBD1 | TRBJ2-4 | TRBV7-8 | - | CASSPNRQGLAKNIQYF | TGTGCCAGCAGCCCCAATCGACAGGGTTTAGCCAAAAACATTCAGTACTTC
- | TRBJ1-6 | TRBV7-9 | - | CASSFEGSSASPLHF | TGTGCCAGCAGCTTTGAGGGGTCTAGCGCTTCACCCCTCCACTTT
- | TRBJ2-3 | TRBV11-2 | once | CASSLGRVSADTQYF | TGTGCCAGCAGCTTAGGGAGGGTGTCGGCAGATACGCAGTATTTT
- | TRBJ2-3 | TRBV25-1 | - | CASKEKRTDTQYF | TGTGCCAGCAAGGAGAAGAGAACAGATACGCAGTATTTT
TRBD1 | TRBJ1-1 | TRBV6-4 | few | CASSLQGGQTEAFF | TGTGCCAGCAGTCTACAGGGGGGGCAAACTGAAGCTTTCTTT
- | TRBJ2-7 | TRBV4-2 | - | CASSPGHLPYEQYF | TGTGCCAGCAGTCCGGGACACTTACCTTACGAGCAGTACTTC
- | TRBJ1-1 | TRBV19 | - | CASRIHNLGAEAFF | TGTGCCAGTAGAATACATAACCTAGGCGCTGAAGCTTTCTTT